Sequencing of this T cell receptor beta chain was carried out in a study of blood T cell repertoires in COVID-19. Turning to the study itself: Specimens from acute and convalescent COVID-19 originated in the United States, Italy and Spain. T cells, B-cell-depleted T cells, or PBMCs supplied cDNA or gDNA.

Per the study methods: Cell counts per sample came from amplifying reference gene primers. This table comes from immunoSEQ multiplex PCR, and its TCRdb copy is limited to in-frame clones, with some not included. The DNA gave D and trimming, while V, J and clone size come from that table. The profile covers about 200,000 clones, with roughly 75% appearing a single time and roughly 6% taken by the ten largest. With 4 bases clipped from V and 3 bases from J, the junction kept 7 bases outside the gene matches. The CDR3 extends over 16 amino acids. CDR1 KGHDR and CDR2 SFDVKD come from the germline V gene.

The origin of this receptor is a woman in her 70s with acute or convalescent COVID-19. Sample: peripheral blood. V gene TRBV24-1 combines with J gene TRBJ2-3; 9 bases align to TRBD1. Written as DNA, the CDR3 is TGTGCCACCAGTGACCCCGGACAGGGGAGGACAGATACGCAGTATTTT. The encoded protein is CATSDPGQGRTDTQYF.